This T cell receptor (beta chain) emerged from a study of identical twins. Study conclusions and caveats: Zero-insertion analyses could be partly confounded by invariant MAIT and iNKT cells. Models underestimated TCR alpha sharing (out-of-frame) in monozygotic twins. Interpretation of the results relied on cross-sectional statistical analysis and not on following the same donors. Fewer insertions marked abundant cord blood beta clonotypes; young adult naive trended weakly, memory not at all.

This clonotype was recorded a few times. What it binds is not known. Trimming pared 3 bases from V and 2 bases from J, leaving 9 bases between. Per the germline V gene, CDR1 is MNHNS and CDR2 is SASEGT. The CDR3 runs to 14 residues. TCRdb recomputed calls from the 5' RACE reads with MiXCR, one row per CDR3 protein. The sample yields about 200,000 distinct CDR3 sequences, roughly a tenth seen once. The rearrangement joins TRBV6-1 to TRBJ2-3; D is undetermined. The sequenced sample consisted of memory (CD45RO+) T cells sorted from blood. This receptor was identified in a woman between 18 and 29 years old in good health. CDR3 sequence: CASSDGSFTDTQYF. In nucleotides, the CDR3 is TGTGCCAGCAGTGACGGGTCTTTCACAGATACGCAGTATTTT.